These T cell receptor beta chains were read from a single sample in a study of shared clonotypes between healthy human individuals. Using immunoSEQ multiplex PCR, the repertoire was profiled, and TCRdb retains in-frame clones only, with some absent. The sample lists about 2,100,000 clones; 90% to 95% were seen once. What was sequenced was naive CD8+ T cells from PBMCs. Source of these receptors: a man aged 18 to 29 in good health. Some clones in this sample may be carry-over from other donors' samples. CDR3s include the opening cysteine and the closing phenylalanine or tryptophan. The size field is filled for only some rows; it gives once, few, many or a size class.

V gene: TRBV5-4
J gene: TRBJ2-1
clone size: .
CDR3 protein: CASSLDTGGPYNEQFF

V gene: TRBV7-8
J gene: TRBJ2-7
clone size: .
CDR3 protein: CASRMGPYEQYF

V gene: TRBV5-4
J gene: TRBJ2-1
clone size: .
CDR3 protein: CASSPTGGPAGNEQFF

V gene: TRBV5-1
J gene: TRBJ2-3
clone size: .
CDR3 protein: CASSLATLAANTDTQYF

V gene: TRBV5-6
J gene: TRBJ1-2
clone size: .
CDR3 protein: CASSWGEQGLPPGGYTF

V gene: TRBV6-4
J gene: TRBJ2-1
clone size: .
CDR3 protein: CASSDFVGSYNEQFF

V gene: TRBV28
J gene: TRBJ1-4
clone size: .
CDR3 protein: CASSPQLRINEKLFF

V gene: TRBV28
J gene: TRBJ2-3
clone size: .
CDR3 protein: CASSPSTRMRTDTQYF

V gene: TRBV7-8
J gene: TRBJ2-7
clone size: .
CDR3 protein: CASSPGLTEVIGYEQYF

V gene: TRBV19
J gene: TRBJ1-5
clone size: .
CDR3 protein: CASQWGFLSNQPQHF

V gene: TRBV19
J gene: TRBJ2-3
clone size: .
CDR3 protein: CASSPDREGTDTQYF

V gene: TRBV6-6
J gene: TRBJ2-1
clone size: .
CDR3 protein: CASSYLAGNEQFF

V gene: TRBV30
J gene: TRBJ2-7
clone size: .
CDR3 protein: CAGRDRSSYEQYF

V gene: TRBV27
J gene: TRBJ1-2
clone size: .
CDR3 protein: CATKDREYYGYTF

V gene: TRBV29-1
J gene: TRBJ2-1
clone size: once
CDR3 protein: CSVNRGTHYNEQFF

V gene: TRBV5-1
J gene: TRBJ2-5
clone size: .
CDR3 protein: CASSYRGQGARFGETQYF

V gene: TRBV19
J gene: TRBJ2-7
clone size: .
CDR3 protein: CASSMGGPYEQYF

V gene: TRBV13
J gene: TRBJ2-7
clone size: .
CDR3 protein: CASSLGDGSYEQYF

V gene: TRBV7-2
J gene: TRBJ2-2
clone size: .
CDR3 protein: CASSPRVYTGELFF

V gene: TRBV27
J gene: TRBJ1-1
clone size: .
CDR3 protein: CASRPSLKGPTNTEAFF

V gene: TRBV27
J gene: TRBJ1-5
clone size: .
CDR3 protein: CASSLLGTGQPQHF

V gene: TRBV28
J gene: TRBJ1-1
clone size: .
CDR3 protein: CASSLLRDTEAFF

V gene: TRBV19
J gene: TRBJ2-1
clone size: .
CDR3 protein: CASSIVWDRRNEQFF

V gene: TRBV4-3
J gene: TRBJ2-4
clone size: .
CDR3 protein: CASSQDKAKNIQYF

V gene: TRBV7-9
J gene: TRBJ1-1
clone size: .
CDR3 protein: CASSEWDKNTEAFF

V gene: TRBV4-1
J gene: TRBJ2-2
clone size: .
CDR3 protein: CASSQVSGVGELFF

V gene: TRBV28
J gene: TRBJ1-1
clone size: .
CDR3 protein: CASSLPHGQGPNTEAFF

V gene: TRBV20-1
J gene: TRBJ1-1
clone size: few
CDR3 protein: CSGVMNTEAFF

V gene: TRBV6-5
J gene: TRBJ2-7
clone size: .
CDR3 protein: CASRDRVSDEQYF

V gene: TRBV9
J gene: TRBJ2-3
clone size: .
CDR3 protein: CASSVVEAGDTQYF

V gene: TRBV18
J gene: TRBJ1-1
clone size: .
CDR3 protein: CASSPPKGSNTEAFF

V gene: TRBV28
J gene: TRBJ2-3
clone size: .
CDR3 protein: CASSFFGQGPDTQYF

V gene: TRBV4-2
J gene: TRBJ2-1
clone size: .
CDR3 protein: CASSFGTTHDNEQFF